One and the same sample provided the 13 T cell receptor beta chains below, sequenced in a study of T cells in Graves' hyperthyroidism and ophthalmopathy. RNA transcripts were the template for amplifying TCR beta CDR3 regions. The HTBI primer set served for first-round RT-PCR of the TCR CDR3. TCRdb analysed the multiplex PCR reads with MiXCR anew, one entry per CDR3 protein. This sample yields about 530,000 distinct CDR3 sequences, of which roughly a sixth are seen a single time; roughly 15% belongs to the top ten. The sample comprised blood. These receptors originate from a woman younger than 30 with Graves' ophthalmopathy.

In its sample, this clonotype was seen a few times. The CDR3 region is CASSLVAQGIGYTF. Here the CDR3 DNA reads TGTGCCAGCAGTTTGGTCGCGCAGGGGATTGGCTACACCTTC. This chain uses TRBV6-5 with TRBJ1-2; possibly TRBD1 for D (6 bases). Trimming took off 4 bases at V and 7 bases at J, with 16 bases between the two ends. CDR3 length: 14 amino acids. Per the germline V gene, CDR1 is MNHEY and CDR2 is SVGAGI.

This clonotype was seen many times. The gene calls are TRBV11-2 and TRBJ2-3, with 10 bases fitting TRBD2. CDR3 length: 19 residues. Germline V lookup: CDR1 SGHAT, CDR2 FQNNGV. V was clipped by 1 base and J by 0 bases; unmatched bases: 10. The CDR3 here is CASSLGLRLAGASTDTQYF. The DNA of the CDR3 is TGTGCCAGCAGCTTAGGCCTTCGGCTAGCGGGAGCGAGCACAGATACGCAGTATTTT. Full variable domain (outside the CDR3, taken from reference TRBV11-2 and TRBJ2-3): EAGVAQSPRYKIIEKRQSVAFWCNPISGHATLYWYQQILGQGPKLLIQFQNNGVVDDSQLPKDRFSAERLKGVDSTLKIQPAKLEDSAVYLCASSLGLRLAGASTDTQYFGPGTRLTVL.

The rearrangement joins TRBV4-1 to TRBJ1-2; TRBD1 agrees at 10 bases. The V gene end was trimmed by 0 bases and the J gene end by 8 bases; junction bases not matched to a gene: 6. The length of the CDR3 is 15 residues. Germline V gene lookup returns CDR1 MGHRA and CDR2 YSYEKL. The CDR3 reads CASSQDRGTGDGYTF. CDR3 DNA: TGCGCCAGCAGCCAAGATAGGGGGACAGGGGACGGCTACACCTTC.

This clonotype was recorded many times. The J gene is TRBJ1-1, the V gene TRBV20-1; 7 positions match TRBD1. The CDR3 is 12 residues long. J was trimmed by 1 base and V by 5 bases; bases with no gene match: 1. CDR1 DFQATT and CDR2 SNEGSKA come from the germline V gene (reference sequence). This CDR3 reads CSARQGNTEAFF. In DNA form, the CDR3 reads TGCAGTGCTCGACAGGGGAACACTGAAGCTTTCTTT.

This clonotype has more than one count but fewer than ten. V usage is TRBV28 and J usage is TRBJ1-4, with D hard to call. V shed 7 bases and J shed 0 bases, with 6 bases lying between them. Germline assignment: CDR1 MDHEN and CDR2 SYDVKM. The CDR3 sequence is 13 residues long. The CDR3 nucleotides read TGTGCCAGCAACCTTGCAACTAATGAAAAACTGTTTTTT. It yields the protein CASNLATNEKLFF.

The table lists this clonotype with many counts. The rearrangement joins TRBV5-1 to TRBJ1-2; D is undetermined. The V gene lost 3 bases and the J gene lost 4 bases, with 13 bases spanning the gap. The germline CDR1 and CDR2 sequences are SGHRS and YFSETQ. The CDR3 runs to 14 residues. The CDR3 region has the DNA TGCGCCAGCAGCTCGGACGGACGGTCCTATGGCTACACCTTC. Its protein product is CASSSDGRSYGYTF.

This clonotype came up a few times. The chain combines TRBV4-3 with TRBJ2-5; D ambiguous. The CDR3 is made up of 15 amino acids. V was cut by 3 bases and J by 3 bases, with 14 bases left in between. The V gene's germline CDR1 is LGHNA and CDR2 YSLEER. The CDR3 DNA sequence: TGCGCCAGCAGCCATGGCACGCTGGTGGAAGAGACCCAGTACTTC. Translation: CASSHGTLVEETQYF.

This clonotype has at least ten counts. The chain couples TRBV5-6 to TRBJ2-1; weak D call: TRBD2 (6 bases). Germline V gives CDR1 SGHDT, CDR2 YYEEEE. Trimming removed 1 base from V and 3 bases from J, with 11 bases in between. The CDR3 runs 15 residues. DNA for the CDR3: TGTGCCAGCAGCTTGAGTAGCGGTTACTACAATGAGCAGTTCTTC. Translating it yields CASSLSSGYYNEQFF.

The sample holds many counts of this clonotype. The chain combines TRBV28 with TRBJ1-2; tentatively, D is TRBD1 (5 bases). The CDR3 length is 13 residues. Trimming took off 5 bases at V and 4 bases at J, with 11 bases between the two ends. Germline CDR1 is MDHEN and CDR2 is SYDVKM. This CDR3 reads CASSPHGGYGYTF. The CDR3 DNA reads TGTGCCAGCAGTCCCCACGGGGGCTATGGCTACACCTTC.

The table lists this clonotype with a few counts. Here the CDR3 reads CSVATPGELFF. In DNA form, the CDR3 reads TGCAGCGTTGCAACGCCAGGAGAGCTGTTTTTT. This rearrangement joins TRBV29-1 to TRBJ2-2, with D unresolved. Germline assignment: CDR1 SQVTM and CDR2 ANQGSEA. This CDR3 contains 11 residues. With 4 bases removed from V and 11 bases from J, the gap between germline ends came to 11 bases.

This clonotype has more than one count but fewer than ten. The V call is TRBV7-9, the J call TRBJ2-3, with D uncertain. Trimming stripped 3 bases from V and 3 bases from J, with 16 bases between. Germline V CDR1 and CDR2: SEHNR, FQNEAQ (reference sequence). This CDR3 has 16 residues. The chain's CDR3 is CASSLVGSPETDTQYF. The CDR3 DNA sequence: TGTGCCAGCAGCTTGGTGGGGTCACCAGAGACAGATACGCAGTATTTT.

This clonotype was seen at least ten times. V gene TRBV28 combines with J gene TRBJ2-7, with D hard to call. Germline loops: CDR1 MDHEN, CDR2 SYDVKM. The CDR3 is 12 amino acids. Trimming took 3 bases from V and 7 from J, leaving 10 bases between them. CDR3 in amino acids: CASSFTFGEQYF. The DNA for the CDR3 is TGTGCCAGCAGTTTTACCTTTGGGGAGCAGTACTTC. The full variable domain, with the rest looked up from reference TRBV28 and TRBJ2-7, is DVKVTQSSRYLVKRTGEKVFLECVQDMDHENMFWYRQDPGLGLRLIYFSYDVKMKEKGDIPEGYSVSREKKERFSLILESASTNQTSMYLCASSFTFGEQYFGPGTRLTVT.

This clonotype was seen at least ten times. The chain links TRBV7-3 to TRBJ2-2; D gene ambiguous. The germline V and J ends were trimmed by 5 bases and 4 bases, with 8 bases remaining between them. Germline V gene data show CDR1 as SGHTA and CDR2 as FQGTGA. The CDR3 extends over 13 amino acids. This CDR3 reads CASSPISTGELFF. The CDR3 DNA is TGTGCCAGCAGCCCCATTAGCACCGGGGAGCTGTTTTTT.